This T cell receptor (beta chain) was sequenced for a study of CD8 T cells in ankylosing spondylitis. Germline assignment: CDR1 SGHDT and CDR2 YYEEEE. V was pared by 0 bases and J by 1 base, with 5 bases of the junction left unmatched. The CDR3 spans 18 residues. TCRdb called the 5' RACE reads again in MiXCR, with one record for every CDR3 protein. The sample yields 200,000 to 250,000 distinct CDR3 sequences, roughly 10% seen once. Sequenced sample: blood, either unsorted or a sorted T cell fraction (not recorded which). This receptor was taken from a male donor with ankylosing spondylitis or in good health (not recorded which). J is TRBJ2-6 and V is TRBV5-6; 9 bases align to TRBD1. CDR3 protein: CASSLALQGASGANVLTF. The CDR3 region has the DNA TGTGCCAGCAGCTTGGCATTACAGGGGGCGTCTGGGGCCAACGTCCTGACTTTC.